This T cell receptor beta chain appears in the sequencing data of a study of long-term antiretroviral therapy in people with HIV. In the study overall: Earliest sampling preceded the 2015 immediate-ART recommendation by about a decade. Whole-study results and caveats: Spans of CDR3 length were tighter for HIV repertoires than for controls.

For each donor, at least one pre-ART and at least two post-ART PBMC samples were available. To note about this clone: Its antigen is still unknown.

V was cut by 3 bases and J by 4 bases, with 13 bases left in between. The CDR3 is made up of 14 amino acids. Germline-derived CDR1 and CDR2 are SGDLS and YYNGEE. Researchers report immunoSEQ v3.0 was run at survey level. The assay was immunoSEQ multiplex PCR, and TCRdb's table has in-frame clones only and misses some. The table has tens of thousands of clones, around 80% seen once. The sequencing used unsorted PBMCs, collected 1.1 years before starting antiretroviral therapy. The chain is built from TRBV9 and TRBJ1-2; TRBD1 might be the D (6 bases). This TCR came from a young woman with HIV. DNA for the CDR3: TGTGCCAGCAGCGCCGAGGGGGGGTCCTATGGCTACACCTTC. Its protein is CASSAEGGSYGYTF. Together with reference TRBV9 and TRBJ1-2, the CDR3 gives the full variable domain: DSGVTQTPKHLITATGQRVTLRCSPRSGDLSVYWYQQSLDQGLQFLIQYYNGEERAKGNILERFSAQQFPDLHSELNLSSLELGDSALYFCASSAEGGSYGYTFGSGTRLTVV.